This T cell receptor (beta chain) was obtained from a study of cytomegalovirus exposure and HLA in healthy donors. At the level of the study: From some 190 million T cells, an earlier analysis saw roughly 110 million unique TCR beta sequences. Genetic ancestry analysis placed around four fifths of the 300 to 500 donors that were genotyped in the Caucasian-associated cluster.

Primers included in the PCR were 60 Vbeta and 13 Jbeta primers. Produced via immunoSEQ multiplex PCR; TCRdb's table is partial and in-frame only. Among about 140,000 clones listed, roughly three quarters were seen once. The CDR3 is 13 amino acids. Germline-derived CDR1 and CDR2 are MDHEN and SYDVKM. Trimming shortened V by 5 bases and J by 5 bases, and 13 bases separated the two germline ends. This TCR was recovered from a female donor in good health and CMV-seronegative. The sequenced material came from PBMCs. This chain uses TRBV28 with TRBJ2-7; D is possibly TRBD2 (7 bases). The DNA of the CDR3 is TGTGCCAGCAGTAGCGTGGGGGGGCACGAGCAGTACTTC. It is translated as CASSSVGGHEQYF.